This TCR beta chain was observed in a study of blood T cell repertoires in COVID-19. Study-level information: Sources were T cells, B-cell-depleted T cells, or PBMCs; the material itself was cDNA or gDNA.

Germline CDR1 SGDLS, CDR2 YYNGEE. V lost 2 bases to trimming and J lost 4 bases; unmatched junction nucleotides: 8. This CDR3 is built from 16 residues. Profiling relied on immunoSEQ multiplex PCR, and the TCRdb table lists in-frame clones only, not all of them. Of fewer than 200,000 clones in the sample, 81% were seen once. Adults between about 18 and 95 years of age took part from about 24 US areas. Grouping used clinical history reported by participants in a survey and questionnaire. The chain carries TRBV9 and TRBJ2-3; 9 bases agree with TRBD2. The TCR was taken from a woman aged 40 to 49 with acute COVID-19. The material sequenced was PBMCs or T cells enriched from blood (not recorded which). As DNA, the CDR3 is TGTGCCAGCAGCGTGGGGATAGCGGGAGACGCAGATACGCAGTATTTT. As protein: CASSVGIAGDADTQYF.